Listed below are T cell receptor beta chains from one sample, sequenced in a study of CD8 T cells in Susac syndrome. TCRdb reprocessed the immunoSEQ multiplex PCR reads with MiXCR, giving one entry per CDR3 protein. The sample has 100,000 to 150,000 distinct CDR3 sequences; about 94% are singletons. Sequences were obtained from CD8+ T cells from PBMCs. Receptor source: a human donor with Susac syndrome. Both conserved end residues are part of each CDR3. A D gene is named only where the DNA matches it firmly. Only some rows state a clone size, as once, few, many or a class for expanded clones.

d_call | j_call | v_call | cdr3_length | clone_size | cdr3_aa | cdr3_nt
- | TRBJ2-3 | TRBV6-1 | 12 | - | CASSTAMDTQYF | TGTGCCAGCAGTACCGCTATGGATACGCAGTATTTT
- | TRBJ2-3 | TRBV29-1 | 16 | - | CSVNTPGTGYTDTQYF | TGCAGCGTGAACACCCCCGGGACTGGATACACAGATACGCAGTATTTT
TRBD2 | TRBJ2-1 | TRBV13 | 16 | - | CASSDLPGLSYNEQFF | TGTGCCAGCAGCGACCTACCGGGACTATCCTACAATGAGCAGTTCTTC
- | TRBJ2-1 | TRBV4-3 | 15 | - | CASSQEADTYNEQFF | TGCGCCAGCAGCCAAGAGGCGGACACCTACAATGAGCAGTTCTTC
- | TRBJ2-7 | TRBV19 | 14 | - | CASSITGANYEQYF | TGTGCCAGTAGTATCACAGGCGCTAATTACGAGCAGTACTTC
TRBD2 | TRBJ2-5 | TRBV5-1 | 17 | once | CASSSLTSGVIQETQYF | TGCGCCAGCAGCTCCCTGACTAGCGGGGTGATCCAAGAGACCCAGTACTTC
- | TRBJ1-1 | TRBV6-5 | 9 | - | CASRGEAFF | TGTGCCAGCAGAGGAGAAGCTTTCTTT
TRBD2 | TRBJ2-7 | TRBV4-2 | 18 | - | CASSQDGTSGGSSYEQYF | TGTGCCAGCAGCCAAGATGGGACTAGCGGGGGGAGCTCCTACGAGCAGTACTTC
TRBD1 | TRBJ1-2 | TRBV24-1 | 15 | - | CATSDRDRVWGGYTF | TGTGCCACCAGTGACCGCGACAGGGTATGGGGCGGCTACACCTTC
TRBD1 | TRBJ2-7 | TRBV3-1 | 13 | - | CASSQVFTGGQYF | TGTGCCAGCAGCCAAGTTTTCACAGGGGGGCAGTACTTC
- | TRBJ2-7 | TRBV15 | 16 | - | CATSKRSNQPGAEQYF | TGTGCCACCAGCAAGAGATCGAATCAACCGGGAGCGGAGCAGTACTTC
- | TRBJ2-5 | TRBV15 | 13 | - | CATSRGRGQTQYF | TGTGCCACCAGCAGAGGCCGGGGCCAGACCCAGTACTTC
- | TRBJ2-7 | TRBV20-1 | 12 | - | CSARDALGEQYF | TGCAGTGCTAGAGATGCTTTGGGGGAGCAGTACTTC
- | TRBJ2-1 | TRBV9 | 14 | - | CASSVRSLPLEQFF | TGTGCCAGCAGCGTACGATCACTTCCCCTTGAGCAGTTCTTC
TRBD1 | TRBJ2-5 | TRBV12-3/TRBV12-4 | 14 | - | CASRTGGGQETQYF | TGTGCCAGCAGAACAGGGGGCGGCCAAGAGACCCAGTACTTC
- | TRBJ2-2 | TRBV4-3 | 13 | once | CASSQQGTGELFF | TGCGCCAGCAGCCAGCAGGGCACCGGGGAGCTGTTTTTT
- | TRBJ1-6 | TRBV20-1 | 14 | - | CSAAAEGTNSPLHF | TGCAGTGCTGCCGCGGAGGGAACTAATTCACCCCTCCACTTT
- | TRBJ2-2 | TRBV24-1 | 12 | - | CATSVLTGELFF | TGTGCCACCAGTGTTCTGACCGGGGAGCTGTTTTTT
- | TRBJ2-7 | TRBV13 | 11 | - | CASSLYDEQYF | TGTGCCAGCAGCTTATATGACGAGCAGTACTTC
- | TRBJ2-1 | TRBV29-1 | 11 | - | CSTPDYNEQFF | TGCAGCACCCCGGACTACAATGAGCAGTTCTTC
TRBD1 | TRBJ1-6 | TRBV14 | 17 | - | CASSHTGGSSYNSPLHF | TGTGCCAGCAGCCATACAGGGGGAAGCTCCTATAATTCACCCCTCCACTTT
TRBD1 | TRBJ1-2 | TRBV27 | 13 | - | CASSFRGVGGYTF | TGTGCCAGCAGTTTCAGGGGGGTGGGAGGCTACACCTTC
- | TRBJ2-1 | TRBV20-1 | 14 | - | CSADSSSSYNEQFF | TGCAGTGCGGACTCTTCTAGCTCCTACAATGAGCAGTTCTTC